These 23 T cell receptor beta chains came from one sample sequenced in a study of Graves' ophthalmopathy and Graves' hyperthyroidism. The study amplified TCR beta CDR3 regions using RNA transcripts. The first-round RT-PCR employed HTBI primers together with the Qiagen OneStep RT-PCR kit. A multiplex PCR was then performed as the second round. MiXCR was run by TCRdb on the multiplex PCR reads, yielding one entry per CDR3 protein. The sample gives almost 400,000 distinct CDR3 sequences, around 18% of which show up once; around 1.5% is in the top ten. Sequences were obtained from peripheral blood. The receptors were gathered from a young woman with Graves' ophthalmopathy.

This clonotype was seen at least ten times. The rearrangement uses TRBV12-3 or TRBV12-4 and TRBJ2-2; 9 bases are shared with TRBD2. This CDR3 is built from 14 residues. The V and J ends lost 6 bases and 6 bases, in that order; junction bases with no gene match: 5. The CDR3 DNA reads as TGTGCCAGCAGCCGCGGGGGGGCGGCCGGGGAGCTGTTTTTT. This sequence encodes CASSRGGAAGELFF.

This clonotype was detected many times. This chain links TRBV29-1 with TRBJ1-5; D remains unclear. There are 13 residues in the CDR3. V lost 0 bases, J lost 0 bases, and 3 bases lay in between. Germline V gives CDR1 SQVTM, CDR2 ANQGSEA. CDR3 residues: CSVEEHSNQPQHF. In DNA, the CDR3 is TGCAGCGTTGAAGAGCATAGCAATCAGCCCCAGCATTTT.

The sample holds many counts of this clonotype. This rearrangement joins TRBV28 to TRBJ2-7; no clear D. The CDR3 is 12 amino acids. Germline V lookup: CDR1 MDHEN, CDR2 SYDVKM. V dropped 3 bases and J dropped 5 bases, with 8 bases sitting between them. The CDR3 nucleotides are TGTGCCAGCAGTTTTCTTATGAACGAGCAGTACTTC. Protein: CASSFLMNEQYF.

There are many counts of this clonotype. The chain combines TRBV5-1 with TRBJ1-1, with D maybe TRBD1 (6 bases). V dropped 2 bases and J dropped 1 base, with 9 bases sitting between them. Per germline, CDR1 SGHRS and CDR2 YFSETQ. The CDR3 runs 14 residues. This CDR3 is CASSFWTENTEAFF. CDR3 DNA: TGCGCCAGCAGCTTTTGGACAGAGAACACTGAAGCTTTCTTT.

V is TRBV27 and J is TRBJ2-7; TRBD2 aligns across 14 bases. Germline loops: CDR1 MNHEY, CDR2 SMNVEV (reference sequence). After removal of 7 bases from V and 1 base from J, the junction contained 18 bases not matched to a gene. The CDR3 is made up of 20 amino acids. The CDR3: CASTETPGLAGAWYSYEQYF. In DNA, the CDR3 is TGTGCCAGCACCGAAACCCCGGGACTAGCGGGAGCTTGGTATTCCTACGAGCAGTACTTC.

This chain uses TRBV28 with TRBJ2-5, with 10 bases aligning to TRBD2. The germline CDR1 and CDR2 sequences are MDHEN and SYDVKM. Trimming cost V 5 bases and J 3 bases; bases outside gene matches: 6. There are 15 residues in the CDR3. The DNA of the CDR3 is TGTGCCAGCAGTGTTCGGCTAGCGGGAGAAGAGACCCAGTACTTC. As protein: CASSVRLAGEETQYF. The variable domain in full, completed from reference TRBV28 and TRBJ2-5, reads DVKVTQSSRYLVKRTGEKVFLECVQDMDHENMFWYRQDPGLGLRLIYFSYDVKMKEKGDIPEGYSVSREKKERFSLILESASTNQTSMYLCASSVRLAGEETQYFGPGTRLLVL.

This clonotype was seen many times. Being one base from a much bigger clone, this may be a read error. No conserved phenylalanine or tryptophan is present at the end of the CDR3, so a read error is the likely explanation. This sequence joins TRBV7-9 and TRBJ2-5, with D unresolved. Trimming removed 3 bases from V and 5 bases from J, with 4 bases in between. The germline V gene has CDR1 SEHNR and CDR2 FQNEAQ (reference sequence). The CDR3 loop spans 11 amino acids. Here the CDR3 reads CASSFYETQYL. The CDR3 DNA reads as TGTGCCAGCAGCTTTTACGAGACCCAGTACCTC.

This clonotype was recorded at least ten times. The rearrangement joins TRBV12-3 or TRBV12-4 to TRBJ2-7; D ambiguous. Trimming took off 6 bases at V and 0 bases at J, with 15 bases between the two ends. This CDR3 has 15 residues. The chain's CDR3 is CASRPQVSSSYEQYF. The CDR3 nucleotides are TGTGCCAGCAGGCCTCAGGTATCCTCCTCCTACGAGCAGTACTTC.

This clonotype showed up many times. The chain uses TRBV7-2 and TRBJ1-5; D might be TRBD1 (6 bases). The CDR3 loop spans 13 amino acids. The germline V and J ends were trimmed by 5 bases and 6 bases, with 11 bases remaining between them. Germline CDR1 SGHTA, CDR2 FQGNSA. DNA for the CDR3: TGTGCCAGCAGCCCTAACAGGGTTCAGCCCCAGCATTTT. Its protein is CASSPNRVQPQHF.

In its sample, this clonotype was seen many times. This chain links TRBV30 with TRBJ2-7; possible D gene TRBD1, 6 bases. V lost 2 bases and J lost 1, with 9 bases in between. CDR3 size: 13 residues. Germline lookup yields CDR1 GTSNPN and CDR2 SVGIG (reference sequence). CDR3 sequence reads: CAWSKGGSYEQYF. CDR3 bases: TGTGCCTGGAGTAAAGGGGGATCCTACGAGCAGTACTTC.

This clonotype was detected many times. The V call is TRBV4-3, the J call TRBJ2-7, with TRBD1 identical over 7 bases. This CDR3 is 14 amino acids long. From germline, CDR1 is LGHNA and CDR2 YSLEER. V was pared by 3 bases and J by 2 bases, with 4 bases of the junction left unmatched. CDR3 in DNA: TGCGCCAGCAGCCACCGACAGGGTGCCTACGAGCAGTACTTC. It specifies CASSHRQGAYEQYF.

This chain uses TRBV6-1 with TRBJ2-7, with D possibly TRBD1 on 6 matching bases. The V gene lost 7 bases and the J gene lost 1 base, with 11 bases spanning the gap. Per the germline V gene, CDR1 is MNHNS and CDR2 is SASEGT. The CDR3 covers 13 residues. For the CDR3, the DNA is TGTGCCAGCAAGAAGGACAGTTCCTACGAGCAGTACTTC. This translates into CASKKDSSYEQYF.

This clonotype was seen many times. The chain uses TRBV6-4 and TRBJ1-1; the D is unclear. The CDR3 consists of 13 residues. Deletions cut 6 bases from V and 5 bases from J, with 13 bases between. Germline V gene sequence: CDR1 MRHNA, CDR2 SNTAGT. DNA of the CDR3: TGTGCCAGCAGAGAGACGGGAACAACTGAAGCTTTCTTT. It yields the protein CASRETGTTEAFF.

There are many counts of this clonotype. The V call is TRBV12-3 or TRBV12-4, the J call TRBJ2-7; the match to TRBD1 covers 7 bases. The J segment lost 3 bases and the V segment lost 7 bases, leaving 6 bases of the junction unmatched. This CDR3 has 13 amino acids. The CDR3 DNA is TGTGCCAGCATGGGACAGTCGTTCTACGAGCAGTACTTC. Its translation is CASMGQSFYEQYF.

This clonotype came up many times. V and J are TRBV15 and TRBJ2-7; D not certain. CDR1 LNHNV and CDR2 YYDKDF come from the germline V gene (reference sequence). The ends were cut back, 1 base at V and 9 bases at J, with 19 bases in the middle. CDR3 length: 15 residues. The CDR3 reads CATSRGAAESSGQYF. The DNA for the CDR3 is TGTGCCACCAGCAGAGGGGCAGCCGAATCCTCGGGGCAGTACTTC.

This clonotype has ten or more counts. The rearrangement joins TRBV12-5 to TRBJ2-4; possible D gene TRBD1, 5 bases. This CDR3 is built from 14 residues. In germline, CDR1 is LGHNT, CDR2 FRNRAP. The V end lost 7 bases, the J end lost 1 base, and 11 bases lay between the germline ends. Written as DNA, the CDR3 is TGTGCTAGTGATCCGAAGGGGGCCAAAAACATTCAGTACTTC. As protein: CASDPKGAKNIQYF.

This clonotype appeared many times. The V and J genes are TRBV20-1 and TRBJ1-2, with 9 bases identical to TRBD1. Germline loops: CDR1 DFQATT, CDR2 SNEGSKA (reference sequence). The CDR3 is 14 amino acids. After removal of 3 bases from V and 3 bases from J, the junction contained 5 bases not matched to a gene. CDR3 loop: CSARGTGGYYGYTF. In DNA form, the CDR3 reads TGCAGTGCTAGGGGAACAGGGGGCTACTATGGCTACACCTTC.

This clonotype was counted ten times or more. V gene TRBV6-2 or TRBV6-3 combines with J gene TRBJ2-7, with D perhaps TRBD2 (7 bases). Germline-derived CDR1 and CDR2 are MNHEY and SVGEGT. The germline V and J ends were trimmed by 6 bases and 2 bases, with 20 bases remaining between them. This CDR3 is built from 16 residues. In DNA form, the CDR3 reads TGTGCCAGCAGACACCGCCTCGCGGGGGCCACCTACGAGCAGTACTTC. Its protein product is CASRHRLAGATYEQYF.

This clonotype was seen at least ten times. The CDR3 coding sequence is TGTGCCGTAGCGACTAGGGGGCGAGGCTATGGCTACACCTTC. Its translation is CAVATRGRGYGYTF. The V and J genes are TRBV11-3 and TRBJ1-2, with 7 nucleotides matching TRBD1. This CDR3 spans 14 amino acids. Germline V lookup: CDR1 SGHNT, CDR2 YENEEA. Trimming took 11 bases from V and 4 from J; bases not matched to a gene: 13.

This clonotype was counted ten times or more. The gene calls are TRBV20-1 and TRBJ1-1; D is unclear. This CDR3 spans 13 amino acids. V was clipped by 6 bases and J by 2 bases, with 13 bases between them. Germline V gene sequence: CDR1 DFQATT, CDR2 SNEGSKA (reference sequence). In DNA form, the CDR3 reads TGCAGTGCAATCGCTCTGCTTAACACTGAAGCTTTCTTT. Its protein is CSAIALLNTEAFF.

This clonotype was observed at least ten times. This chain links TRBV7-2 with TRBJ2-2, with no clear D. Trimming cost V 6 bases and J 2 bases, with 10 bases left between them. The CDR3 has 14 residues. In germline, CDR1 is SGHTA, CDR2 FQGNSA. In DNA, the CDR3 is TGTGCCAGCAGTAAAGGCGGAAACACCGGGGAGCTGTTTTTT. This encodes CASSKGGNTGELFF.

In its sample, this clonotype was seen many times. This sequence joins TRBV20-1 and TRBJ1-6, with TRBD1 identical over 8 bases. This CDR3 contains 13 residues. The V segment lost 6 bases and the J segment 7 bases; nucleotides outside the gene matches: 5. The germline CDR1 and CDR2 sequences are DFQATT and SNEGSKA (reference sequence). The CDR3 nucleotides read TGCAGTGCCCTCGACAGGGGCAATTCACCCCTCCACTTT. This sequence encodes CSALDRGNSPLHF.

This clonotype occurred many times. The CDR3 here is CASSSTGRDQETQYF. The DNA for the CDR3 is TGTGCCAGCAGCTCGACAGGGCGAGACCAAGAGACCCAGTACTTC. The chain links TRBV11-2 to TRBJ2-5; 7 bases agree with TRBD1. With 4 bases clipped from V and 0 bases from J, the junction kept 5 bases outside the gene matches. The germline gives CDR1 SGHAT, CDR2 FQNNGV. The CDR3 is 15 residues long.